The T cell receptor (beta chain) under discussion was sequenced for a study of early T cells in non-severe SARS-CoV-2 infection. For the study at large: Sequencing used unsorted whole-blood bulk RNA, so chains lack pairing. Study findings and constraints: VDJdb matching, biased toward anti-spike CD8 responses, missed private and CD4 specificities.

Molecules of cDNA were individually given unique molecular identifiers that were attached to them. MiXCR was run by TCRdb on the 5' RACE reads, yielding one entry per CDR3 protein. Seen here are more than 40,000 distinct CDR3 sequences, less than 6.5% observed once, and the top ten hold about 5.4%. Remarks on this clonotype: Its antigen remains unidentified.

This TCR was recovered from an adult who was a healthcare worker with PCR-confirmed SARS-CoV-2 infection or an uninfected control (not recorded which). The specimen comprised whole blood, sampled at baseline.

CDR3 DNA sequence: TGTGCCATCTGGACAGGGGAGGATACGCAGTATTTT. As protein: CAIWTGEDTQYF. V and J are TRBV10-3 and TRBJ2-3, with TRBD1 matching 9 bases. Germline CDR1 ENHRY, CDR2 SYGVKD. The CDR3 runs 12 residues. J lost 6 bases, V lost 8 bases, and 3 bases had no gene match.